The clone carrying this T cell receptor (beta chain) has only one observation. This CDR3 spans 13 amino acids. From germline, CDR1 is MGHRA and CDR2 YSYEKL. Trimming stripped 2 bases from V and 9 bases from J, with 11 bases between. This record comes from a study of OX40 agonist ivuxolimab in advanced cancers. Study as a whole: A male proportion of around 86% was recorded, with mean age around 62 years and range roughly 20 to 90.

The study sampled blood at baseline, cycle 4 day 1, and cycle 7 day 1. Measured with immunoSEQ multiplex PCR; TCRdb has only the in-frame clones, and not every one. Of about 38,000 clones listed, 80% to 90% are singletons. Here the sequenced sample was CD4+ or CD8+ T cells sorted from blood, taken in a trial of the OX40 agonist ivuxolimab. This clonotype originated in an adult with an advanced solid tumor such as melanoma, head and neck, liver or kidney cancer. The chain couples TRBV4-1 to TRBJ1-5; D gene uncertain. The CDR3 coding sequence is TGCGCCAGCAGCCAATTAGTGGGTCGGCCCCAGCATTTT. This sequence encodes CASSQLVGRPQHF.